The text below deals with one T cell receptor (beta chain). Only a few counts were recorded for this clone. No cognate antigen has been identified for it. It has no much larger one-base neighbor in the sample; base qualities were not kept. Enrolling through a virtual design, the prospective study's participants ranged in age from roughly 18 to 95 years and lived across some 22 United States geographic areas. In the prospective study, cohorts were assigned on the basis of participant-reported clinical history obtained from a screening survey and a study questionnaire. Exposed participants were defined as having been in contact with someone with a PCR-confirmed or clinician-diagnosed COVID-19 case within 2 weeks of study entry. Mobile phlebotomists in the prospective study collected whole blood, serum and a nasopharyngeal or oropharyngeal swab from every participant. Over an approximately 2-month period, participants in the prospective study had the option of providing additional blood draws and questionnaires. Before DNA extraction, prospective study blood samples were shipped either frozen or at room temperature.

The entry originates in a study of blood T cell repertoires in COVID-19 (dated by TCRdb to 2020 to 2022). Concerning the study at large: Samples covering the acute and convalescent phases of COVID-19 were provided by collaborators in the United States, Italy and Spain. The prospective study material was composed of cDNA or gDNA derived from T cells, B-cell-depleted T cells, or PBMCs. Subjects who had been exposed to COVID-19, were actively infected with it, or had recovered from it provided the deeply sampled blood TCRbeta repertoires that made up the dataset. The repertoires were made available in a free public database intended to serve as a resource for research on the immune response to SARS-CoV-2. The samples were drawn from the first 160 participants of the ongoing ImmuneRACE study and from 1,254 subjects provided by 6 global collaborators. Sample metadata almost always included a de-identified subject ID, COVID-19 status, age in years and sex. HLA class I and class II types, where available, came from metadata supplied by the sample provider rather than from assay-based typing.

Inclusive of the bounding cysteine and phenylalanine, the CDR3 is 17 residues long. Only the CDR3 region is kept as DNA, spanning 51 bases read in frame from base 1. V drops 3 bases and J drops 1 base, leaving 18 bases in between. Looking up the germline V gene yields CDR1 SGHTS and CDR2 YDEGEE. The immunoSEQ Assay, a bias-controlled multiplex PCR, was used to amplify TCRbeta CDR3 regions from genomic DNA. The study's own analysis went as follows. The number of nucleated cells in each sample was estimated from the amplification of reference gene primers within the assay. To quantify the absolute abundance of each unique TCRbeta CDR3 rearrangement, sequence reads were collapsed and filtered. For each sample, productive Simpson clonality was calculated by taking the square root of Simpson's diversity index across productive rearrangements. TCRdb's version of the immuneACCESS table is confined to in-frame rearrangements and falls short of the full clone set. An unresolved V gene accounts for under half of the shortfall where checked; the remainder is of unknown origin. The V and J calls and the clone size are those of that table, but D and trimming were determined from the DNA. The sample has approximately 220,000 clones on record, 65% to 90% of them singletons. Around 4% of the sample lies in the top ten.

Results the study describes overall, beyond this receptor: How much clinical and demographic metadata was included differed by source and by participant, and the metadata was provided uncurated.

The sequence joins TRBV5-8 to TRBJ2-3, with a weak D call of TRBD2 (7 bases match). The origin of this receptor is a woman between 25 and 40 years old who had been exposed to COVID-19. The sample was PBMCs or T cells enriched from blood (not recorded which). The CDR3 reads CASSWPLGGLGTDTQYF. In nucleotide form, the sequence is TGTGCCAGCAGCTGGCCCCTCGGGGGGCTTGGCACAGATACGCAGTATTTT.